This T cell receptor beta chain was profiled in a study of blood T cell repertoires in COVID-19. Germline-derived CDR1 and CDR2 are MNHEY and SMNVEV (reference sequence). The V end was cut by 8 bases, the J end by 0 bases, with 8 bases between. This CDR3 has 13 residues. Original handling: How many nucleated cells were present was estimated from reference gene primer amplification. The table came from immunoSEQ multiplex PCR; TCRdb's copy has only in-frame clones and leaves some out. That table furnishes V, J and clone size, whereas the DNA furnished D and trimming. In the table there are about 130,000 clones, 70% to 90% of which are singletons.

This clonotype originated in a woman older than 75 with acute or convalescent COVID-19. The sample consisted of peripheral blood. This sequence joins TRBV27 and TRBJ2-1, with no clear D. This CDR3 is CASGPVSYNEQFF. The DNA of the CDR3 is TGTGCCAGCGGGCCAGTCTCCTACAATGAGCAGTTCTTC.